A single sample gave rise to the 6 T cell receptor beta chains below, sequenced in a study of blood T cell repertoires in COVID-19. Clones were read by immunoSEQ multiplex PCR, and TCRdb kept only the in-frame ones, dropping some. In the table there are hundreds of thousands of clones, 86% of which are singletons. The sample consisted of peripheral blood. The receptors shown here come from a woman between 50 and 59 years old with acute or convalescent COVID-19.

V usage is TRBV2 and J usage is TRBJ2-6, with 10 bases identical to TRBD1. This CDR3 spans 17 amino acids. With 7 bases clipped from V and 0 bases from J, the junction kept 6 bases outside the gene matches. Looked up from germline, CDR1 is SNHLY and CDR2 is FYNNEI. This CDR3 reads CASTSGQGFSGANVLTF. In nucleotides, the CDR3 is TGTGCCAGCACCTCGGGACAGGGGTTCTCTGGGGCCAACGTCCTGACTTTC.

The chain joins TRBV6-5 to TRBJ2-1; 13 bases fit TRBD2. J gave up 7 bases and V 2 bases, and 2 bases lay outside the gene matches. This CDR3 is built from 15 residues. The germline V gene has CDR1 MNHEY and CDR2 SVGAGI. CDR3 loop: CASSYKGLAGNEQFF. The CDR3 DNA sequence: TGTGCCAGCAGTTACAAGGGACTAGCGGGGAATGAGCAGTTCTTC.

The V gene is TRBV7-2, the J gene TRBJ2-3; 13 bases match TRBD2. In germline, CDR1 is SGHTA, CDR2 FQGNSA. J was trimmed by 7 bases and V by 5 bases; bases with no gene match: 9. The CDR3 sequence is 16 residues long. DNA of the CDR3: TGTGCCAGCAGCGAAACTAGCGGGGGGGGTCCTAATACGCAGTATTTT. It specifies CASSETSGGGPNTQYF.

This rearrangement joins TRBV12-5 to TRBJ2-3; 8 bases line up with TRBD1. Germline values: CDR1 LGHNT, CDR2 FRNRAP. J lost 2 bases, V lost 6 bases, and 4 bases had no gene match. This CDR3 spans 14 amino acids. The CDR3 spells CASGRGQVTDTQYF. The CDR3 coding sequence is TGTGCTAGTGGCAGGGGACAGGTCACAGATACGCAGTATTTT.

The V gene is TRBV10-3, the J gene TRBJ2-3; 9 bases are shared with TRBD1. Germline CDR1 ENHRY, CDR2 SYGVKD. The CDR3 contains 14 residues. J gave up 3 bases and V 8 bases, and 6 bases lay outside the gene matches. The CDR3 sequence: CAIRDRVETDTQYF. DNA of the CDR3: TGTGCCATCCGGGACAGGGTCGAAACAGATACGCAGTATTTT.

This clone occurred once. This chain links TRBV7-9 with TRBJ2-5, with 12 bases lining up with TRBD2. J gave up 2 bases and V 8 bases, and 15 bases lay outside the gene matches. The CDR3 has 18 residues. The V gene's germline CDR1 is SEHNR and CDR2 FQNEAQ (reference sequence). The CDR3 bases are TGTGCCAGCTACAATTTATTCGGACTAGCGGGACGACAAGAGACCCAGTACTTC. Amino acid sequence: CASYNLFGLAGRQETQYF.